This passage covers 12 T cell receptor beta chains from one sample sequenced in a study of T cells after posttransplantation cyclophosphamide. Repertoires were generated with immunoSEQ multiplex PCR, while TCRdb's copy carries only in-frame clones and drops some. The profile shows some 45,000 clones, less than 95% of them singletons. Treatment was busulfan-fludarabine conditioning, a marrow graft, and cyclophosphamide on days +3 and +4. This material consisted of PBMCs, taken around 63 days after allogeneic stem cell transplant with posttransplant cyclophosphamide. These receptors came from a male patient between 55 and 70 years old who received an allogeneic stem cell transplant from a related donor and was CMV-positive. The T cells may partly be graft donor cells.

The rearrangement joins TRBV6-4 to TRBJ1-1, with TRBD1 as a possible D gene (5 bases). Trimming shortened V by 8 bases and J by 5 bases, and 15 bases separated the two germline ends. The germline V gene has CDR1 MRHNA and CDR2 SNTAGT. CDR3 length: 13 amino acids. In DNA form, the CDR3 reads TGTGCCAGCGCCAGGGCGTTTGGGACTGAAGCTTTCTTT. The encoded protein is CASARAFGTEAFF.

V usage is TRBV2 and J usage is TRBJ1-4; D is unresolved. V lost 4 bases and J lost 7, with 4 bases in between. The CDR3 length is 11 residues. CDR1 is SNHLY and CDR2 is FYNNEI in the germline V gene. CDR3 sequence (DNA): TGTGCCAGCAGTGTTAGTGAAAAACTGTTTTTT. It specifies CASSVSEKLFF.

V gene TRBV4-1 combines with J gene TRBJ2-2; TRBD2 might be the D (6 bases). The CDR3 sequence is 16 residues long. Trimming cost V 0 bases and J 2 bases, with 10 bases left between them. Germline CDR1 and CDR2: MGHRA and YSYEKL. The CDR3 loop reads CASSQEGTGNTGELFF. The DNA for the CDR3 is TGCGCCAGCAGCCAAGAAGGGACTGGAAACACCGGGGAGCTGTTTTTT.

The chain has TRBV5-1 and TRBJ2-3, with 10 bases fitting TRBD2. CDR1 is SGHRS, CDR2 YFSETQ, per germline. The ends lost 6 bases at V and 4 bases at J; junction bases unmatched: 11. The CDR3 runs to 16 residues. This CDR3 is CASTQSQRGGADTQYF. The CDR3 bases are TGCGCCAGCACCCAATCCCAGCGGGGGGGCGCAGATACGCAGTATTTT.

This chain connects TRBV10-3 to TRBJ2-3, with 11 nucleotides matching TRBD2. Unmatched junction bases numbered 8, after V lost 9 bases and J lost 3 bases. The CDR3 contains 15 residues. Germline CDR1 is ENHRY and CDR2 is SYGVKD. CDR3 protein: CAISPSSGGTDTQYF. The DNA of the CDR3 is TGTGCCATAAGCCCCTCTAGCGGGGGGACAGATACGCAGTATTTT.

V and J are TRBV10-2 and TRBJ2-7, with D possibly matching TRBD2 (7 bases). Trimming stripped 0 bases from V and 3 bases from J, with 12 bases between. The V gene's germline CDR1 is WSHSY and CDR2 SAAADI. This CDR3 spans 15 amino acids. Here the CDR3 DNA reads TGCGCCAGCAGTGAGTCCGGGGGGCGTGACTACGAGCAGTACGTC. Protein product: CASSESGGRDYEQYV.

The rearrangement links TRBV28 to TRBJ2-4; maybe TRBD1 (5 bases). Germline loops: CDR1 MDHEN, CDR2 SYDVKM. The CDR3 is 12 amino acids. The V gene lost 4 bases and the J gene lost 4 bases, with 5 bases spanning the gap. CDR3 residues: CASSSGKNIQYF. The DNA for the CDR3 is TGTGCCAGCAGTTCAGGGAAAAACATTCAGTACTTC.

CDR3 DNA: TGTGCCAGCAGATCAGGGCTACAAGAGACCCAGTACTTC. As protein: CASRSGLQETQYF. The chain couples TRBV4-2 to TRBJ2-5; possible D gene TRBD1, 5 bases. V was clipped by 6 bases and J by 2 bases, with 10 bases between them. Looked up from germline, CDR1 is LGHNA and CDR2 is YNFKEQ. The CDR3 extends over 13 amino acids.

The chain's CDR3 is CASRALKGAGETQYF. CDR3 in DNA: TGTGCCAGCAGGGCCTTAAAGGGGGCCGGAGAGACCCAGTACTTC. The chain recombines TRBV7-8 with TRBJ2-5, with 7 nucleotides matching TRBD1. The CDR3 has 15 amino acids. CDR1 is SGHVS, CDR2 FQNEAQ, per germline. V lost 6 bases to trimming and J lost 4 bases; unmatched junction nucleotides: 11.

The chain carries TRBV5-6 and TRBJ2-3; perhaps TRBD2 as D (5 bases). The V and J ends lost 1 base and 4 bases respectively, with 13 bases between them. Germline V gene lookup returns CDR1 SGHDT and CDR2 YYEEEE. CDR3 length: 15 amino acids. This CDR3 reads CASSLWVTGADTQYF. DNA of the CDR3: TGTGCCAGCAGCTTGTGGGTTACCGGGGCAGATACGCAGTATTTT.

J is TRBJ1-2 and V is TRBV10-3; TRBD1 agrees at 11 bases. V lost 2 bases, J lost 8 bases, and 10 bases stayed unmatched. This CDR3 is built from 16 residues. Germline V gives CDR1 ENHRY, CDR2 SYGVKD. CDR3 in DNA: TGTGCCATCAGTGAGGAGCGGACAGGGGGCGGTGGAGGCTACACCTTC. This gives the protein CAISEERTGGGGGYTF.

This chain uses TRBV5-1 with TRBJ2-1, with 8 bases that match TRBD1. Germline-derived CDR1 and CDR2 are SGHRS and YFSETQ. The ends lost 7 bases at V and 9 bases at J; junction bases unmatched: 12. The CDR3 has 14 residues. CDR3 region: CASAGQGSTFEQFF. The DNA of the CDR3 is TGCGCCAGCGCCGGACAGGGATCTACATTTGAGCAGTTCTTC.